The entry below describes one TCR beta chain. The clone's antigen remains unknown. Base quality data are lacking; no much larger clone is found one base away. The record originates from a study of shared clonotypes between healthy human individuals (dated by TCRdb to the early 2020s). A note on the overall study: The cohort comprised two women and a few men aged 18 to 49 years. To increase sequencing depth and limit assay-specific biases, TCR repertoire library preparation and sequencing were carried out by different laboratories using diverse techniques. Per donor, leukapheresis produced somewhere between about 0.8 and 9 billion PBMCs. Blood TCR repertoires of about 5 healthy adults were deeply sequenced to estimate repertoire size and the extent of clonotype sharing between individuals.

Beyond this particular receptor, the publication reports: Sampling was limited to blood, and TCR repertoires in tissue likely differ from TCR repertoires in blood. The small number of donors limited the genetic and exposure-history diversity represented. Based on pairwise subsampling, the degree of clonotype sharing among donors was expected to be affected by sequencing depth.

The donors were healthy, HIV-negative adults who had no recently reported acute infections or vaccinations. Every donor was a Caucasian adult residing in Nashville, Tennessee, USA. For unsorted samples, tens of millions of PBMCs were counted and genomic DNA was extracted with the QIAamp DNA Blood Mini kit. After blood collection by leukapheresis, PBMCs were isolated using Ficoll-Histopaque density gradient centrifugation and then cryopreserved in the vapor phase of liquid nitrogen. TCR CDR3 regions were amplified from genomic DNA by multiplex PCR using the deep immunoSEQ assay. For each cell subset, the extracted genomic DNA was distributed evenly across all wells of several immunoSEQ 96-well plates, and each plate served as one replicate. For unsorted PBMC, each replicate PCR was loaded with 250 to 300 ng genomic DNA, equivalent to approximately 33,000 T cell genomes. Ten immunoSEQ deep assay plates were used to sequence the unsorted PBMC genomic DNA. The purified libraries were quantified using a Qubit 3.0 fluorometer, sized with a Bioanalyzer 2100, and then quantified again using the KAPA Library Quantification kit. Every immunoSEQ 96-well plate was sequenced on a dedicated single-read 150-cycle Illumina NextSeq 550 flow cell. On the authors' methods: Because only junctional sequences without quality scores were contained in the immunoSEQ output, filtering matching that applied to full-length reads could not be performed. Sequences were annotated with PyIR, a Python wrapper for IgBLAST v1.9, using IMGT germline references to assign V/J genes and CDR3. Reads were removed for weak V/J assignments (E-value above 1e-6), missing CDR3, stop codons, out-of-frame junctions, or ambiguous translated residues. V3J clonotypes were defined by identical inferred V gene, J gene, and CDR3 amino acid sequence. To compute the percentage overlap between repertoires, the number of shared unique clonotypes was divided by the size of the smaller repertoire. Repertoire richness was assessed with RTK rarefaction, the Chao1 estimator, and Recon v2.1 estimates of unobserved clonotypes. TCRdb limited this immuneACCESS table to in-frame rearrangements with V and J called. A share of clones is missing; checked studies link under half to unresolved V genes, and the rest is unexplained. V and J calls and clone size are those listed in that table; D and trimming were worked out from the DNA. This sample holds around 500,000 clones; over 70% were observed only once. The ten most abundant clones make up approximately 12% of the sample.

This sequence was found in a woman aged 40 to 50 in good health. Some clones in this sample may be carry-over from other donors' samples. Sequencing was performed on PBMCs.

The CDR3 reads CASSLDLGLASNSYNEQFF. The DNA sequence is as follows: TGTGCCAGCAGCTTAGATTTGGGACTAGCGTCAAATTCCTACAATGAGCAGTTCTTC. The chain employs TRBV7-9 and TRBJ2-1, with 10 bases aligning to TRBD2. The junction shows trimming of 1 base on V and 1 base on J, and the gene matches do not reach 10 bases of it. Including the terminal cysteine and phenylalanine, the CDR3 comprises 19 residues. The entry retains the CDR3 DNA only, 57 bases that are in frame from base 1. CDR1 and CDR2 are drawn from the germline V gene (reference sequence): SEHNR, FQNEAQ.